The 29 T cell receptor beta chains in this list originate from one sample, sequenced in a study of beta chain features in type 1 diabetes. Expressed TCRB transcripts were sequenced after all isolated RNA was converted to cDNA. The protocol was immunoSEQ multiplex PCR, while the TCRdb copy is restricted to in-frame clones and leaves out a portion. The sample has hundreds of thousands of clones; about 16% are singletons. The material sequenced was naive CD4+ T cells from blood. The receptor source for this set is a man between 18 and 29 years old in good health.

This chain uses TRBV19 with TRBJ2-1; D is unclear. There are 15 residues in the CDR3. Germline CDR1 and CDR2: LNHDA and SQIVND (reference sequence). Trimming removed 7 bases at V and 0 bases at J, with 13 bases between. The CDR3 reads CASTSGPNSYNEQFF. CDR3 bases: TGTGCCAGTACCTCAGGACCAAACTCCTACAATGAGCAGTTCTTC.

This clone was observed a handful of times. V usage is TRBV28 and J usage is TRBJ1-2; D not resolved. V gave up 5 bases and J gave up 7 bases, with 11 bases separating them. The CDR3 contains 12 residues. Per the germline V gene, CDR1 is MDHEN and CDR2 is SYDVKM. This CDR3 is CASSLRAGGYTF. The CDR3 region has the DNA TGTGCCAGCAGTCTCCGGGCGGGTGGCTACACCTTC.

The V call is TRBV18, the J call TRBJ2-3, with unresolved D. The V end lost 4 bases, the J end lost 4 bases, and 6 bases lay between the germline ends. Per the germline V gene, CDR1 is KGHSH and CDR2 is LQKENI. CDR3 length: 12 residues. CDR3 loop: CASSLKADTQYF. The CDR3 DNA reads TGTGCCAGCTCACTTAAGGCAGATACGCAGTATTTT.

About this clone: The identical CDR3 is also encoded by other nucleotide sequences in the sample. The gene calls are TRBV6-5 and TRBJ1-2; 10 bases agree with TRBD1. Unmatched junction bases numbered 1, after V lost 0 bases and J lost 3 bases. The CDR3 spans 15 residues. CDR1 MNHEY and CDR2 SVGAGI come from the germline V gene. Here the CDR3 reads CASSYSGQGYYGYTF. CDR3 DNA: TGTGCCAGCAGTTACTCGGGACAGGGGTACTATGGCTACACCTTC.

The chain combines TRBV9 with TRBJ2-5; 8 bases agree with TRBD1. J lost 1 base, V lost 4 bases, and 6 bases had no gene match. Germline-derived CDR1 and CDR2 are SGDLS and YYNGEE. This CDR3 spans 15 amino acids. CDR3 loop: CASSPRTGSQETQYF. CDR3 DNA sequence: TGTGCCAGCAGCCCCAGGACAGGGAGCCAAGAGACCCAGTACTTC.

This clone was seen a handful of times. The rearrangement uses TRBV7-2 and TRBJ2-6; D possibly corresponds to TRBD2 (7 bases). V was clipped by 1 base and J by 1 base, with 14 bases between them. This CDR3 has 18 amino acids. Germline V gene lookup returns CDR1 SGHTA and CDR2 FQGNSA. CDR3 protein: CASSLDGGGVSGANVLTF. In DNA form, the CDR3 reads TGTGCCAGCAGCTTAGATGGCGGGGGCGTATCTGGGGCCAACGTCCTGACTTTC.

The chain is built from TRBV7-7 and TRBJ2-2; D might be TRBD1 (6 bases). From germline, CDR1 is SSHAT and CDR2 FNYEAQ (reference sequence). The CDR3 has 14 amino acids. V was pared by 4 bases and J by 5 bases, with 11 bases between. In DNA, the CDR3 is TGTGCCAGCAGCTCACAGGGTCCTACCGGGGAGCTGTTTTTT. It translates to CASSSQGPTGELFF.

This clone was observed a handful of times. The sample carries other DNA sequences with the same CDR3. J is TRBJ2-7 and V is TRBV9; no clear D gene. CDR1 and CDR2 (germline): SGDLS, YYNGEE. V was clipped by 0 bases and J by 3 bases, with 7 bases between them. The CDR3 is 13 residues long. DNA for the CDR3: TGTGCCAGCAGCGTAGGTCAGAACTACGAGCAGTACTTC. It codes for CASSVGQNYEQYF.

This clone was seen only a few times. The sample has other DNA sequences that encode this CDR3 too. The chain links TRBV7-3 to TRBJ2-3, with D perhaps TRBD2 (5 bases). Trimming left V 3 bases short and J 5 bases short, with 6 bases between. The CDR3 sequence is 12 residues long. Germline assignment: CDR1 SGHTA and CDR2 FQGTGA. The CDR3 bases are TGTGCCAGCAGCTTCCGGGGAGATACGCAGTATTTT. It codes for CASSFRGDTQYF.

The chain links TRBV11-2 to TRBJ1-6; D is unclear. V was shortened by 4 bases and J by 7 bases, with 14 bases between the two germline ends. This CDR3 spans 15 amino acids. Germline V CDR1 and CDR2: SGHAT, FQNNGV. The CDR3 loop is CASSSKRLLNSPLHF. The DNA of the CDR3 is TGTGCCAGCAGCTCCAAGCGACTGTTAAATTCACCCCTCCACTTT.

This clone was detected only a few times. The chain joins TRBV18 to TRBJ2-3, with D uncertain. Germline V gives CDR1 KGHSH, CDR2 LQKENI. The CDR3 loop spans 14 amino acids. The V end lost 0 bases, the J end lost 0 bases, and 4 bases lay between the germline ends. CDR3 loop: CASSPPVSTDTQYF. CDR3 bases: TGTGCCAGCTCACCACCGGTTAGCACAGATACGCAGTATTTT.

This clone was recorded a few times. The V gene is TRBV4-3, the J gene TRBJ2-2; maybe TRBD1 (5 bases). The CDR3 contains 15 residues. CDR1 and CDR2 (germline): LGHNA, YSLEER. V was pared by 5 bases and J by 5 bases, with 15 bases between. The CDR3 DNA follows: TGCGCCAGCAGCGGCAAGGGGCAGGCGACCGGGGAGCTGTTTTTT. Translating gives CASSGKGQATGELFF.

The chain uses TRBV18 and TRBJ1-1, with no clear D. Germline CDR1 and CDR2: KGHSH and LQKENI. V lost 2 bases and J lost 1, with 14 bases in between. The CDR3 has 16 amino acids. DNA of the CDR3: TGTGCCAGCTCACCATCAGCACAGATGAAGAACACTGAAGCTTTCTTT. Amino acids: CASSPSAQMKNTEAFF.

This clone was recorded a few times. The chain is built from TRBV4-1 and TRBJ1-4, with D unclear. V was clipped by 4 bases and J by 6 bases, with 9 bases between them. Germline-derived CDR1 and CDR2 are MGHRA and YSYEKL. There are 13 residues in the CDR3. CDR3 DNA sequence: TGCGCCAGCAGCCTTACTTTTGATGAAAAACTGTTTTTT. The encoded protein is CASSLTFDEKLFF.

This chain links TRBV6-5 with TRBJ1-1; 8 nucleotides align to TRBD1. The junction had 7 bases not matched to a gene; V was cut back by 6 bases and J by 1 base. The length of the CDR3 is 15 residues. Germline CDR1 MNHEY, CDR2 SVGAGI. CDR3 nucleotide sequence: TGTGCCAGCAGCCCCAGGGGGCTACCGAACACTGAAGCTTTCTTT. This gives the protein CASSPRGLPNTEAFF.

A single count supports this clone. The chain has TRBV28 and TRBJ1-1, with D possibly being TRBD1 (5 bases). In germline, CDR1 is MDHEN, CDR2 SYDVKM. V dropped 1 base and J dropped 9 bases, with 12 bases sitting between them. This CDR3 region has 13 residues. CDR3 sequence: CASSLLAGRQAFF. DNA for the CDR3: TGTGCCAGCAGTTTATTGGCAGGGAGGCAAGCTTTCTTT.

This clone was recorded a few times. The chain carries TRBV9 and TRBJ1-2; D gene uncertain. CDR3 length: 12 residues. Germline assignment: CDR1 SGDLS and CDR2 YYNGEE. Trimming took 9 bases from V and 1 from J, leaving 10 bases between them. The CDR3 sequence is CATTRVNYGYTF. As DNA, the CDR3 is TGTGCCACTACCCGGGTTAACTATGGCTACACCTTC. The full variable domain, rest sourced from reference TRBV9 and TRBJ1-2, is DSGVTQTPKHLITATGQRVTLRCSPRSGDLSVYWYQQSLDQGLQFLIQYYNGEERAKGNILERFSAQQFPDLHSELNLSSLELGDSALYFCATTRVNYGYTFGSGTRLTVV.

Only a few counts were recorded for this clone. V is TRBV5-4 and J is TRBJ2-2, with D unclear. CDR1 and CDR2 (germline): SGHNT, YYREEE (reference sequence). V lost 5 bases to trimming and J lost 6 bases, with 11 bases between them. The CDR3 sequence is 13 residues long. The CDR3 sequence is CASSHLEPGELFF. The CDR3 DNA reads TGTGCCAGCAGTCACCTAGAGCCCGGGGAGCTGTTTTTT. Variable domain in full (rest from reference TRBV5-4 and TRBJ2-2): ETGVTQSPTHLIKTRGQQVTLRCSSQSGHNTVSWYQQALGQGPQFIFQYYREEENGRGNFPPRFSGLQFPNYSSELNVNALELDDSALYLCASSHLEPGELFFGEGSRLTVL.

J is TRBJ1-2 and V is TRBV11-2, with a tentative D call TRBD1 (6 bases). Germline V gene lookup returns CDR1 SGHAT and CDR2 FQNNGV. Trimming shortened V by 5 bases and J by 3 bases, and 10 bases separated the two germline ends. The CDR3 is 13 amino acids. The CDR3 coding sequence is TGTGCCAGCAGCCCCCGGACAGACTATGGCTACACCTTC. This encodes CASSPRTDYGYTF.

The chain combines TRBV11-1 with TRBJ2-1; 8 bases align to TRBD1. Looked up from germline, CDR1 is SGHAT and CDR2 is FQDESV (reference sequence). With 5 bases clipped from V and 4 bases from J, the junction kept 7 bases outside the gene matches. This CDR3 contains 15 residues. The chain's CDR3 is CASSGGQGPYNEQFF. CDR3 in DNA: TGTGCCAGCAGCGGAGGACAGGGCCCTTACAATGAGCAGTTCTTC.

This clone turned up a few times. The rearrangement uses TRBV29-1 and TRBJ2-3, with D tentatively TRBD1 (5 bases). Germline-derived CDR1 and CDR2 are SQVTM and ANQGSEA. This CDR3 has 15 residues. V lost 4 bases and J lost 0, with 14 bases in between. This CDR3 reads CSVGRGSPSTDTQYF. The CDR3 DNA follows: TGCAGCGTTGGAAGGGGCTCACCTAGCACAGATACGCAGTATTTT.

V usage is TRBV4-1 and J usage is TRBJ2-6, with a tentative D call TRBD1 (7 bases). The CDR3 length is 18 residues. In germline, CDR1 is MGHRA, CDR2 YSYEKL. Trimming removed 0 bases at V and 2 bases at J, with 14 bases between. CDR3 loop: CASSQEVRGAAGANVLTF. In DNA, the CDR3 is TGCGCCAGCAGCCAAGAGGTCAGGGGGGCGGCTGGGGCCAACGTCCTGACTTTC.

This clone was picked up a small number of times. The V gene is TRBV7-9, the J gene TRBJ2-2; TRBD1 matches 9 bases. This CDR3 spans 16 amino acids. CDR1 and CDR2 from the germline V gene are SEHNR and FQNEAQ (reference sequence). V lost 4 bases, J lost 5 bases, and 8 bases stayed unmatched. Here the CDR3 DNA reads TGTGCCAGCAGCTGGACGAGGACAGGGGATACCGGGGAGCTGTTTTTT. Translating gives CASSWTRTGDTGELFF. Full variable domain (missing parts from reference TRBV7-9 and TRBJ2-2): DTGVSQNPRHKITKRGQNVTFRCDPISEHNRLYWYRQTLGQGPEFLTYFQNEAQLEKSRLLSDRFSAERPKGSFSTLEIQRTEQGDSAMYLCASSWTRTGDTGELFFGEGSRLTVL.

This clone was seen more than once but under ten times. The chain employs TRBV5-4 and TRBJ2-1; TRBD1 might be the D (6 bases). Trimming removed 3 bases at V and 0 bases at J, with 13 bases between. The CDR3 extends over 16 amino acids. The germline gives CDR1 SGHNT, CDR2 YYREEE (reference sequence). The CDR3 DNA sequence: TGTGCCAGCAGCTCGGAGAGGGGGAACTCCTACAATGAGCAGTTCTTC. Amino acids: CASSSERGNSYNEQFF.

This clone was seen more than once but under ten times. The chain recombines TRBV25-1 with TRBJ2-5; 8 positions match TRBD1. Trimming cost V 2 bases and J 4 bases; bases outside gene matches: 6. The CDR3 has 15 amino acids. Germline-derived CDR1 and CDR2 are MGHDK and SYGVNS. CDR3 amino acids: CASSELLTGVETQYF. CDR3 sequence (DNA): TGTGCCAGCAGTGAACTTTTGACAGGGGTAGAGACCCAGTACTTC.

The chain has TRBV4-1 and TRBJ2-1; D remains unclear. V lost 3 bases, J lost 7 bases, and 16 bases lay in between. The CDR3 is 15 amino acids. CDR1 MGHRA and CDR2 YSYEKL come from the germline V gene. CDR3 DNA sequence: TGCGCCAGCAGCCAGCCTACCTCTATTAGTAATGAGCAGTTCTTC. This translates into CASSQPTSISNEQFF.

This clone showed up just a few times. The V call is TRBV5-1, the J call TRBJ2-1, with a possible D match to TRBD1 (5 bases). Per germline, CDR1 SGHRS and CDR2 YFSETQ. The V gene lost 0 bases and the J gene lost 8 bases, with 21 bases spanning the gap. The CDR3 totals 17 residues. The CDR3 bases are TGCGCCAGCAGCTTGGCCCTAAGCTGGCCCCCCAGGGATGAGCAGTTCTTC. Translated, it gives CASSLALSWPPRDEQFF.

The chain is built from TRBV7-2 and TRBJ2-5, with 12 bases matching TRBD2. This CDR3 comprises 17 residues. Germline V lookup: CDR1 SGHTA, CDR2 FQGNSA. The ends lost 5 bases at V and 5 bases at J; junction bases unmatched: 12. CDR3 coding DNA: TGTGCCAGCAGCCCACCGGGACTAGCGGGTGGGAAGGAGACCCAGTACTTC. Amino acid sequence: CASSPPGLAGGKETQYF.

This clone was counted between two and nine times. This chain joins TRBV5-4 and TRBJ1-3; D is undetermined. V dropped 0 bases and J dropped 4 bases, with 8 bases sitting between them. Germline CDR1 and CDR2: SGHNT and YYREEE (reference sequence). The CDR3 is 14 amino acids. The CDR3 DNA reads as TGTGCCAGCAGCTTGGATAGACTAGGAAACACCATATATTTT. Its translation is CASSLDRLGNTIYF. The variable domain in full, with the rest retrieved from reference TRBV5-4 and TRBJ1-3, is ETGVTQSPTHLIKTRGQQVTLRCSSQSGHNTVSWYQQALGQGPQFIFQYYREEENGRGNFPPRFSGLQFPNYSSELNVNALELDDSALYLCASSLDRLGNTIYFGEGSWLTVV.